Sequencing of this T cell receptor (beta chain) was carried out in a study of TIL therapy for anti-PD-1-resistant metastatic lung cancer. Study in general: Tumors were harvested before any PD-1/PD-L1 blockade. Tumors carried a median about 1.4 non-synonymous mutations per megabase.

J lost 4 bases, V lost 0 bases, and 5 bases had no gene match. The CDR3 has 15 residues. Germline lookup yields CDR1 MNHEY and CDR2 SMNVEV (reference sequence). This clone was detected only a few times. What it binds is unknown. Study-wide results and caveats: Patients were highly selected, enriched for treatment-naive, never-smoker and oncogene-addicted cases.

This was the immunoSEQ v3 assay. Each library reached 2 million or so read pairs, or about 5-6.5 million at deep level. Repertoires were generated with immunoSEQ multiplex PCR, while TCRdb's copy carries only in-frame clones and drops some. The table lists about 52,000 clones, 79% of them singletons. Sample time point: pre-treatment sample, taken before nivolumab and TIL therapy. The sequence came from a woman between 30 and 79 years old with non-small cell lung cancer. The source material was blood, sampled at baseline. V usage is TRBV27 and J usage is TRBJ1-2, with 7 bases aligning to TRBD1. The DNA of the CDR3 is TGTGCCAGCAGTTTATCAAGGGACAGACCCTATGGCTACACCTTC. Amino acids: CASSLSRDRPYGYTF.